This T cell receptor beta chain originates from a study of T-cell reconstitution after alpha-beta-depleted transplantation in children. Using unique molecular identifiers, the investigators prepared the TCRbeta library. MiXCR, applied by TCRdb to the PCR reads, yields one record per CDR3 protein. Seen here are about 460,000 distinct CDR3 sequences, about 10% observed once, and the top ten hold 2%. The CDR3 length is 15 residues. Trimming removed 1 base from V and 7 bases from J, with 13 bases in between. Germline V gene lookup returns CDR1 LGHNA and CDR2 YNFKEQ. This clonotype was recorded many times. Its specificity is unknown. Findings of the study overall: Hyperexpanded clones declined; after one year, newly produced T cells mostly supplied diversity.

The clonotype comes from a child aged 2 to 9 with inherited bone marrow failure, due to receive a stem cell transplant. The genes are TRBV4-2 and TRBJ1-4; the D gene is possibly TRBD1 (5 bases). The material sequenced was PBMCs, taken before TCRalphabeta/CD19-depleted stem cell transplant. This chain's CDR3 is CASSQGGRDLEKLFF. Here the CDR3 DNA reads TGTGCCAGCAGCCAAGGAGGTAGGGACCTTGAAAAACTGTTTTTT.